The 5 T cell receptor beta chains below all came from one sample that was sequenced in a study of cytomegalovirus exposure and HLA in healthy donors. This PCR relied on a set of 60 Vbeta primers and 13 Jbeta primers. Clones were read by immunoSEQ multiplex PCR, and TCRdb kept only the in-frame ones, dropping some. Of roughly 180,000 clones listed, 84% are singletons. The sequencing sample was made of PBMCs. Every receptor here comes from a girl aged 2 to 10 in good health and CMV-seropositive.

The rearrangement uses TRBV2 and TRBJ2-7; TRBD1 matches 10 bases. The CDR3 is made up of 15 amino acids. The V gene end was trimmed by 1 base and the J gene end by 5 bases; junction bases not matched to a gene: 5. CDR1 SNHLY and CDR2 FYNNEI come from the germline V gene. CDR3 in amino acids: CASSEGRDRGHEQYF. In DNA, the CDR3 is TGTGCCAGCAGTGAAGGACGGGACAGGGGACACGAGCAGTACTTC.

V usage is TRBV29-1 and J usage is TRBJ2-3, with 10 bases matching TRBD2. This CDR3 contains 18 residues. Looked up from germline, CDR1 is SQVTM and CDR2 is ANQGSEA. V lost 7 bases, J lost 2 bases, and 18 bases stayed unmatched. The CDR3 loop is CSAQVPKAGGLSTDTQYF. DNA of the CDR3: TGCAGCGCCCAAGTCCCGAAAGCGGGGGGGCTGTCCACAGATACGCAGTATTTT.

This clone occurred a few times. V and J are TRBV27 and TRBJ1-2; D possibly corresponds to TRBD1 (5 bases). Germline V gene sequence: CDR1 MNHEY, CDR2 SMNVEV (reference sequence). The CDR3 is 15 amino acids. V lost 2 bases and J lost 0, with 10 bases in between. CDR3 residues: CASSLGQGSNYGYTF. The CDR3 DNA follows: TGTGCCAGCAGTTTAGGGCAGGGATCTAACTATGGCTACACCTTC.

The chain links TRBV4-1 to TRBJ1-1, with unresolved D. V was shortened by 1 base and J by 0 bases, with 12 bases between the two germline ends. Germline CDR1 and CDR2: MGHRA and YSYEKL. The CDR3 consists of 16 residues. CDR3 bases: TGCGCCAGCAGCCAAGTAGCCTACAAGGTGAACACTGAAGCTTTCTTT. This codes for CASSQVAYKVNTEAFF.

This sequence joins TRBV2 and TRBJ1-4, with 7 nucleotides matching TRBD1. The CDR3 loop spans 15 amino acids. Germline lookup yields CDR1 SNHLY and CDR2 FYNNEI. V shed 4 bases and J 7 bases; nucleotides not matched to a gene: 9. The CDR3 protein is CASSALTGTGEKLFF. In nucleotides, the CDR3 is TGTGCCAGCAGTGCCCTGACAGGGACGGGTGAAAAACTGTTTTTT.